This T cell receptor beta chain was captured in a study of T-cell memory formation after mild COVID-19. Overall study context: Among the donors, TCR clusters were largely specific to each donor. Study observations and caveats: Prior to infection, memory already included some responding clones, suggesting cross-reactive memory joined. Clones which contracted sat mainly in CM and EM if CD4+, and in EMRA if CD8+.

The CDR3 spans 15 residues. Germline CDR1 is SGHRS and CDR2 is YFSETQ. The junction had 11 bases not matched to a gene; V was cut back by 3 bases and J by 8 bases. This clonotype was observed at least ten times. The antigen is undetermined. 5'RACE with constant-segment primers yielded barcoded, UMI-tagged TCR alpha and TCR beta cDNA libraries. MiXCR, run by TCRdb on the 5' RACE reads, gives a single entry per CDR3 protein. The table records 450,000 or so distinct CDR3 sequences, 15% to 25% of them present only once. V is TRBV5-1 and J is TRBJ2-1; 7 bases agree with TRBD2. Sequencing was done on a sample of PBMCs or a T cell subset sorted from them (not recorded which). This receptor was obtained from an adult woman who had mild COVID-19 (a few samples of this study predate the infection). Cell type and time point are not known. CDR3 nucleotides: TGCGCCAGCAGCTCACTACTAGCGAATAAGGATGAGCAGTTCTTC. It codes for CASSSLLANKDEQFF.